Shown below are 27 T cell receptor beta chains from a single sample sequenced in a study of blood T cell repertoires in COVID-19. TCRdb keeps only in-frame clones here, not all; method: immunoSEQ multiplex PCR. The top ten hold approximately 2.1% of the sample, which has 150,000 to 250,000 clones, roughly 87% seen once. Sample: PBMCs or T cells enriched from blood (not recorded which). The receptor source for this set is a woman aged 25 to 45 who had recovered from COVID-19.

The V call is TRBV9, the J call TRBJ1-2, with D possibly matching TRBD1 (5 bases). V lost 0 bases and J 7 bases, leaving 13 bases between the germline ends. CDR3 size: 14 residues. From germline, CDR1 is SGDLS and CDR2 YYNGEE. The CDR3 DNA sequence: TGTGCCAGCAGCGTAGGTCCGGGGGAGGGTGGCTACACCTTC. Amino acids: CASSVGPGEGGYTF.

This clone has only one observation. V is TRBV4-3 and J is TRBJ1-6; a possible D gene is TRBD1 (6 bases). The germline V gene has CDR1 LGHNA and CDR2 YSLEER. CDR3 size: 16 residues. The V end lost 0 bases, the J end lost 9 bases, and 15 bases lay between the germline ends. CDR3 sequence reads: CASSQDFRDIGSPLHF. The CDR3 bases are TGCGCCAGCAGCCAAGATTTTAGGGACATCGGTTCACCCCTCCACTTT.

The V and J genes are TRBV19 and TRBJ1-5; D gene uncertain. Germline V gives CDR1 LNHDA, CDR2 SQIVND (reference sequence). CDR3 length: 15 residues. The V end lost 6 bases, the J end lost 1 base, and 13 bases lay between the germline ends. The DNA of the CDR3 is TGTGCCAGTAGAACGGACGGGAGAAGCAATCAGCCCCAGCATTTT. Its translation: CASRTDGRSNQPQHF.

V and J are TRBV19 and TRBJ1-4, with TRBD1 matching over 8 bases. The V and J ends lost 4 bases and 8 bases, in that order; junction bases with no gene match: 3. The CDR3 is made up of 13 amino acids. In germline, CDR1 is LNHDA, CDR2 SQIVND (reference sequence). DNA of the CDR3: TGTGCCAGTAGTAGGGGACAGGCAGAAAAACTGTTTTTT. Its protein is CASSRGQAEKLFF.

Only one count was recorded for this clone. This rearrangement joins TRBV18 to TRBJ1-2; 7 bases fit TRBD1. Germline lookup yields CDR1 KGHSH and CDR2 LQKENI. The V and J ends lost 2 bases and 3 bases, in that order; junction bases with no gene match: 0. This CDR3 is 13 amino acids long. This chain's CDR3 is CASSPGTDYGYTF. The CDR3 DNA sequence: TGTGCCAGCTCACCAGGGACAGACTATGGCTACACCTTC.

The rearrangement joins TRBV7-2 to TRBJ1-1; maybe TRBD1 (5 bases). Germline lookup yields CDR1 SGHTA and CDR2 FQGNSA. Between the trimmed V and J ends, which lost 8 bases and 2 bases, there was a span of 15 bases. The CDR3 is made up of 14 amino acids. CDR3: CASGHRNINTEAFF. The CDR3 DNA reads as TGTGCCAGCGGCCACAGGAATATAAACACTGAAGCTTTCTTT.

This chain links TRBV5-6 with TRBJ1-6; D not resolved. Germline V gene lookup returns CDR1 SGHDT and CDR2 YYEEEE. This CDR3 region has 16 residues. V lost 4 bases, J lost 2 bases, and 13 bases lay in between. The CDR3 is CASSRLGVTYNSPLHF. The CDR3 DNA is TGTGCCAGCAGCCGCCTCGGGGTGACCTATAATTCACCCCTCCACTTT.

V is TRBV4-2 and J is TRBJ2-3; 10 nucleotides agree with TRBD2. The trim removed 0 bases at V and 0 bases at J, leaving 9 bases unmatched. The CDR3 loop spans 19 amino acids. In germline, CDR1 is LGHNA, CDR2 YNFKEQ. The CDR3 sequence: CASSQDTSGEPASTDTQYF. Here the CDR3 DNA reads TGTGCCAGCAGCCAAGATACTAGCGGGGAACCCGCTAGCACAGATACGCAGTATTTT.

The CDR3 is CASSYSTGFPIAFF. The CDR3 bases are TGTGCCAGCAGTTACTCGACTGGATTTCCGATAGCTTTCTTT. The V call is TRBV6-5, the J call TRBJ1-1; no firm D call. This CDR3 contains 14 residues. Germline lookup yields CDR1 MNHEY and CDR2 SVGAGI. V lost 0 bases and J lost 10, with 15 bases in between.

This chain connects TRBV5-8 to TRBJ2-6; 7 bases fit TRBD1. With V trimmed by 1 base and J by 0 bases, 7 bases remained unmatched. Germline V gene sequence: CDR1 SGHTS, CDR2 YDEGEE. The CDR3 is 18 amino acids. In DNA, the CDR3 is TGTGCCAGCAGCTTGTCCCAGGGGGATTACTCTGGGGCCAACGTCCTGACTTTC. Amino acid sequence: CASSLSQGDYSGANVLTF.

This chain joins TRBV6-5 and TRBJ1-1; D possibly corresponds to TRBD1 (6 bases). With 0 bases removed from V and 1 base from J, the gap between germline ends came to 12 bases. CDR1 MNHEY and CDR2 SVGAGI come from the germline V gene. The CDR3 has 16 amino acids. The CDR3 reads CASSYSKARGNTEAFF. CDR3 nucleotide sequence: TGTGCCAGCAGTTACTCGAAAGCCAGGGGGAACACTGAAGCTTTCTTT.

The chain links TRBV19 to TRBJ1-1; 7 nucleotides match TRBD1. This CDR3 is 13 amino acids long. The trim removed 5 bases at V and 5 bases at J, leaving 5 bases unmatched. Germline V gene lookup returns CDR1 LNHDA and CDR2 SQIVND (reference sequence). This CDR3 reads CASSFTGETEAFF. As DNA, the CDR3 is TGTGCCAGTAGTTTTACAGGGGAGACTGAAGCTTTCTTT.

This clone was found once. The gene calls are TRBV30 and TRBJ1-1; D is unclear. V was pared by 2 bases and J by 4 bases, with 17 bases between. The length of the CDR3 is 15 residues. CDR1 and CDR2 from the germline V gene are GTSNPN and SVGIG (reference sequence). The CDR3 is CAWSPITARATEAFF. The CDR3 nucleotides are TGTGCCTGGAGTCCCATCACGGCGCGGGCCACTGAAGCTTTCTTT.

CDR3 in amino acids: CASSPTSGPYNEQFF. Here the CDR3 DNA reads TGTGCCAGCAGCCCGACTAGCGGGCCTTACAATGAGCAGTTCTTC. The gene calls are TRBV7-2 and TRBJ2-1; TRBD2 matches 10 bases. J gave up 4 bases and V 5 bases, and 5 bases lay outside the gene matches. CDR1 is SGHTA and CDR2 is FQGNSA in the germline V gene. The CDR3 loop spans 15 amino acids.

The chain is built from TRBV19 and TRBJ1-2; unclear D gene. CDR1 is LNHDA, CDR2 SQIVND, per germline (reference sequence). The CDR3 is 10 residues long. The V gene lost 5 bases and the J gene lost 5 bases, with 3 bases spanning the gap. DNA of the CDR3: TGTGCCAGTAGTGCGTATGGCTACACCTTC. The encoded protein is CASSAYGYTF.

The chain employs TRBV3-1 (or the pseudogene TRBV3-2) and TRBJ2-1; TRBD2 aligns across 10 bases. The CDR3 is made up of 18 amino acids. V trimming: 4 bases; J trimming: 3 bases; junction bases outside the gene matches: 12. From germline, CDR1 is LGHDT and CDR2 YNNKEL (reference sequence). CDR3 in DNA: TGTGCCAGCAGCCGCCCTATCAGAGCGGGAGGGTTCTACAATGAGCAGTTCTTC. This translates into CASSRPIRAGGFYNEQFF.

This chain connects TRBV7-3 to TRBJ1-2, with D perhaps TRBD1 (5 bases). The CDR3 spans 13 residues. Looked up from germline, CDR1 is SGHTA and CDR2 is FQGTGA. The V end lost 2 bases, the J end lost 8 bases, and 12 bases lay between the germline ends. CDR3 coding DNA: TGTGCCAGCAGCTTAGGCCAGGGCTTCGGCTACACCTTC. Its protein is CASSLGQGFGYTF. The full variable domain, completed using reference TRBV7-3 and TRBJ1-2, is GAGVSQTPSNKVTEKGKYVELRCDPISGHTALYWYRQSLGQGPEFLIYFQGTGAADDSGLPNDRFFAVRPEGSVSTLKIQRTERGDSAVYLCASSLGQGFGYTFGSGTRLTVV.

This rearrangement joins TRBV5-1 to TRBJ1-1, with D tentatively TRBD1 (5 bases). From germline, CDR1 is SGHRS and CDR2 YFSETQ. This CDR3 contains 16 residues. V lost 4 bases and J 0 bases, leaving 16 bases between the germline ends. The CDR3 coding sequence is TGCGCCAGCAGCCGGGAGGGACGGACTATGAACACTGAAGCTTTCTTT. Its protein is CASSREGRTMNTEAFF.

The genes are TRBV12-3 or TRBV12-4 and TRBJ1-1, with 7 positions matching TRBD1. Trimming took 3 bases from V and 5 from J; bases not matched to a gene: 3. The CDR3 extends over 13 amino acids. The CDR3 here is CASSFNRGTEAFF. The CDR3 region has the DNA TGTGCCAGCAGTTTCAACAGGGGTACTGAAGCTTTCTTT.

This sequence joins TRBV9 and TRBJ2-7, with 8 bases identical to TRBD2. The CDR3 length is 15 residues. Germline CDR1 reads SGDLS; CDR2 reads YYNGEE. The ends lost 3 bases at V and 1 base at J; junction bases unmatched: 6. CDR3 nucleotide sequence: TGTGCCAGCAGCGCCTCTAGCGGGCTTTCCTACGAGCAGTACTTC. Translated: CASSASSGLSYEQYF.

This chain uses TRBV7-6 with TRBJ1-2; D remains unclear. The CDR3 runs 13 residues. The germline gives CDR1 SGHVS, CDR2 FNYEAQ. Trimming removed 1 base from V and 5 bases from J, with 8 bases in between. The CDR3 reads CASSLDSRYGYTF. The CDR3 bases are TGTGCCAGCAGCTTAGACAGTCGATATGGCTACACCTTC.

CDR3 nucleotides: TGTGCCAGCACCGACCCCAGGGGATCCGGGGAGACCCAGTACTTC. This translates into CASTDPRGSGETQYF. The chain joins TRBV6-5 to TRBJ2-5; tentative D call: TRBD1 (6 bases). CDR1 is MNHEY, CDR2 SVGAGI, per germline. The CDR3 consists of 15 residues. V was cut by 7 bases and J by 5 bases, with 20 bases left in between.

V and J are TRBV7-9 and TRBJ1-2; D is possibly TRBD1 (5 bases). Trimming took 1 base from V and 6 from J, leaving 12 bases between them. Germline values: CDR1 SEHNR, CDR2 FQNEAQ (reference sequence). This CDR3 spans 14 amino acids. The CDR3 sequence: CASSLDPGSHGYTF. The CDR3 bases are TGTGCCAGCAGCTTAGATCCAGGGTCCCATGGCTACACCTTC.

This sequence joins TRBV27 and TRBJ1-2; possible D gene TRBD1, 6 bases. Germline lookup yields CDR1 MNHEY and CDR2 SMNVEV (reference sequence). Trimming removed 7 bases from V and 3 bases from J, with 9 bases in between. The CDR3 is made up of 12 amino acids. DNA for the CDR3: TGTGCCAGCACTCCAGGGGACTATGGCTACACCTTC. Translating it yields CASTPGDYGYTF.

J is TRBJ2-5 and V is TRBV6-5; tentatively, D is TRBD1 (6 bases). The CDR3 has 16 residues. V was trimmed by 4 bases and J by 2 bases, leaving 17 bases between them. The germline V gene has CDR1 MNHEY and CDR2 SVGAGI. The CDR3 DNA sequence: TGTGCCAGCAGTTCCTATGGGGGCAGGGGACAAGAGACCCAGTACTTC. Protein sequence: CASSSYGGRGQETQYF.

The rearrangement links TRBV19 to TRBJ2-3, with TRBD1 identical over 8 bases. The CDR3 runs to 16 residues. CDR1 and CDR2 from the germline V gene are LNHDA and SQIVND (reference sequence). The junction had 7 bases not matched to a gene; V was cut back by 1 base and J by 4 bases. The chain's CDR3 is CASSIGGRGQADTQYF. The DNA for the CDR3 is TGTGCCAGTAGTATAGGCGGCAGGGGGCAGGCAGATACGCAGTATTTT.

The chain has TRBV5-4 and TRBJ2-1; possibly TRBD1 for D (5 bases). Trimming stripped 5 bases from V and 8 bases from J, with 17 bases between. In germline, CDR1 is SGHNT, CDR2 YYREEE (reference sequence). This CDR3 is built from 14 residues. The chain's CDR3 is CASRLGRVVDEQFF. The CDR3 nucleotides read TGTGCCAGCAGGCTGGGCAGGGTGGTGGATGAGCAGTTCTTC.